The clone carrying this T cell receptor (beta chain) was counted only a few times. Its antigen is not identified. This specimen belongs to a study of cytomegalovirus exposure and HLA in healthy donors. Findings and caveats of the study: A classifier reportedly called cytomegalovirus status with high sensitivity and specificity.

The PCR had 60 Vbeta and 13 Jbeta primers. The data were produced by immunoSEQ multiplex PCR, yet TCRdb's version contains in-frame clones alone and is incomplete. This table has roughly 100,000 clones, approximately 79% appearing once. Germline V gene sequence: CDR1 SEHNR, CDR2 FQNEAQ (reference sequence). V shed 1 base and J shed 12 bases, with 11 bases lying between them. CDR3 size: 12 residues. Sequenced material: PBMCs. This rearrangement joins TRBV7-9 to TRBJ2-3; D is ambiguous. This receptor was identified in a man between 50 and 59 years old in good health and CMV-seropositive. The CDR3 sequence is CASSLVPESQYF. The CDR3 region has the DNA TGTGCCAGCAGCTTAGTCCCCGAGAGTCAGTATTTT.